These 18 T cell receptor beta chains share one sample of origin, sequenced in a study of cytomegalovirus exposure and HLA in healthy donors. The PCR had 60 Vbeta and 13 Jbeta primers. Data came from immunoSEQ multiplex PCR; TCRdb stores just in-frame clones and leaves some out. The data hold about 69,000 clones, with about 70% observed a single time. Sequencing was carried out using PBMCs. These receptors came from a man in his late teens or twenties in good health and CMV-seronegative.

The chain links TRBV7-2 to TRBJ1-2; 8 bases line up with TRBD1. The junction had 7 bases not matched to a gene; V was cut back by 3 bases and J by 4 bases. The CDR3 consists of 15 residues. CDR1 and CDR2 from the germline V gene are SGHTA and FQGNSA. CDR3 loop: CASSLGTGSSYGYTF. CDR3 nucleotides: TGTGCCAGCAGCTTGGGGACAGGATCAAGCTATGGCTACACCTTC.

The chain combines TRBV6-1 with TRBJ1-2; 9 bases agree with TRBD1. This CDR3 region has 14 residues. Trimming took 4 bases from V and 6 from J; bases not matched to a gene: 6. Germline CDR1 is MNHNS and CDR2 is SASEGT. CDR3 amino acids: CASSVRQGGDGYTF. The CDR3 coding sequence is TGTGCCAGCAGTGTCCGACAGGGGGGAGATGGCTACACCTTC.

The rearrangement uses TRBV12-5 and TRBJ2-1; TRBD1 agrees at 7 bases. Germline V gives CDR1 LGHNT, CDR2 FRNRAP. This CDR3 is built from 16 residues. The junction had 9 bases not matched to a gene; V was cut back by 0 bases and J by 7 bases. The CDR3 spells CASGLVGGRQGNEQFF. The CDR3 DNA is TGTGCTAGTGGTTTGGTAGGAGGAAGACAGGGAAATGAGCAGTTCTTC.

CDR3 amino acids: CASSWDSNNSPLHF. The CDR3 DNA sequence: TGTGCCAGCAGCTGGGACAGCAATAATTCACCCCTCCACTTT. The rearrangement uses TRBV5-5 and TRBJ1-6; 7 bases map to TRBD1. Germline CDR1 and CDR2: SGHKS and YYEKEE (reference sequence). The junction had 2 bases not matched to a gene; V was cut back by 3 bases and J by 5 bases. The CDR3 loop spans 14 amino acids. Together with reference TRBV5-5 and TRBJ1-6, the CDR3 gives the full variable domain: DAGVTQSPTHLIKTRGQQVTLRCSPISGHKSVSWYQQVLGQGPQFIFQYYEKEERGRGNFPDRFSARQFPNYSSELNVNALLLGDSALYLCASSWDSNNSPLHFGNGTRLTVT.

The chain recombines TRBV6-1 with TRBJ1-5; possibly TRBD1 for D (5 bases). The CDR3 is made up of 15 amino acids. Trimming removed 6 bases from V and 4 bases from J, with 16 bases in between. Looked up from germline, CDR1 is MNHNS and CDR2 is SASEGT. Written as DNA, the CDR3 is TGTGCCAGCAGCCCTCGGGGGGGAGGGAATCAGCCCCAGCATTTT. Encoded protein: CASSPRGGGNQPQHF.

The chain couples TRBV6-1 to TRBJ2-7, with 7 bases identical to TRBD1. CDR3 length: 15 residues. Germline V gives CDR1 MNHNS, CDR2 SASEGT. J was trimmed by 2 bases and V by 6 bases; bases with no gene match: 10. CDR3 amino acids: CASSRYGDRPYEQYV. CDR3 in DNA: TGTGCCAGCAGCAGGTATGGGGACAGACCCTACGAGCAGTACGTC.

V and J are TRBV2 and TRBJ2-2, with D perhaps matching TRBD1 (7 bases). The length of the CDR3 is 15 residues. V shed 4 bases and J shed 4 bases, with 13 bases lying between them. The germline CDR1 and CDR2 sequences are SNHLY and FYNNEI. DNA of the CDR3: TGTGCCAGCAGTGTTTTGCAGGGGGGCACCGGGGAGCTGTTTTTT. Translated: CASSVLQGGTGELFF.

This clone was detected a few times. The chain joins TRBV13 to TRBJ2-7; D gene ambiguous. This CDR3 is 12 amino acids long. Germline V gene data show CDR1 as PRHDT and CDR2 as FYEKMQ (reference sequence). V gave up 5 bases and J gave up 0 bases, with 5 bases separating them. In nucleotides, the CDR3 is TGTGCCAGCAGCCCCAGCTCCTACGAGCAGTACTTC. As protein: CASSPSSYEQYF.

This clone has just one count. The chain links TRBV21-1 to TRBJ2-2; TRBD2 is taken as the D call from the table, unchecked against the DNA. TRBV21-1 is an annotated pseudogene. The CDR3 loop spans 15 amino acids. The CDR3 DNA is TGTGCCAGCAGTTCCTCGGGAGGGTTCACCGGGGAGCTGTTTTTT. The encoded protein is CASSSSGGFTGELFF.

The V gene is TRBV6-5, the J gene TRBJ1-6; possible D gene TRBD1, 6 bases. Per the germline V gene, CDR1 is MNHEY and CDR2 is SVGAGI. The CDR3 is made up of 14 amino acids. Trimming took off 5 bases at V and 9 bases at J, with 14 bases between the two ends. The CDR3 nucleotides are TGTGCCAGCAGTGGGGGCCGGGAATCTTCACCCCTCCACTTT. This translates into CASSGGRESSPLHF.

The chain has TRBV5-1 and TRBJ2-5; 9 nucleotides agree with TRBD1. The CDR3 is made up of 23 amino acids. J was trimmed by 2 bases and V by 0 bases; bases with no gene match: 26. Germline CDR1 and CDR2: SGHRS and YFSETQ. CDR3 bases: TGCGCCAGCAGCTTGGAATCGGCGGGACAGGGTGATTTGAACCATTTAAGGCAAGAGACCCAGTACTTC. Encoded protein: CASSLESAGQGDLNHLRQETQYF.

This clone was picked up one time. V is TRBV6-1 and J is TRBJ2-7; 9 bases are a match to TRBD1. V dropped 5 bases and J dropped 3; count of bases not matched to a gene: 5. CDR3 length equals 14 residues. Germline loops: CDR1 MNHNS, CDR2 SASEGT. This chain's CDR3 is CASSKTGGVYEQYF. DNA of the CDR3: TGTGCCAGCAGTAAGACAGGGGGAGTCTACGAGCAGTACTTC.

As DNA, the CDR3 is TGTGCCTGGAGTGACGCAGGGGAGGGGGGCTACACCTTC. Its translation: CAWSDAGEGGYTF. The chain joins TRBV30 to TRBJ1-2, with a possible D match to TRBD1 (6 bases). This CDR3 comprises 13 residues. V gave up 1 base and J gave up 8 bases, with 14 bases separating them. Looked up from germline, CDR1 is GTSNPN and CDR2 is SVGIG (reference sequence).

The CDR3 DNA reads TGTGCCAGCAGTTTACCAGGGGACCAATTGAGCGAGCAGTACGTC. It specifies CASSLPGDQLSEQYV. The chain couples TRBV28 to TRBJ2-7; D perhaps matches TRBD1 (6 bases). Trimming removed 2 bases at V and 6 bases at J, with 17 bases between. The CDR3 spans 15 residues. Per the germline V gene, CDR1 is MDHEN and CDR2 is SYDVKM.

The genes are TRBV7-2 and TRBJ2-2; D remains ambiguous. The CDR3 loop spans 15 amino acids. The ends were cut back, 3 bases at V and 1 base at J, with 9 bases in the middle. Germline assignment: CDR1 SGHTA and CDR2 FQGNSA. The CDR3 bases are TGTGCCAGCAGCTTGGAGTCGGTGAACACCGGGGAGCTGTTTTTT. The encoded protein is CASSLESVNTGELFF.

The chain uses TRBV6-5 and TRBJ2-2; the match to TRBD1 covers 12 bases. Germline V gene lookup returns CDR1 MNHEY and CDR2 SVGAGI. V shed 6 bases and J 5 bases; nucleotides not matched to a gene: 4. The CDR3 has 15 residues. As DNA, the CDR3 is TGTGCCAGCAGGGGACAGGGGGCATGGACCGGGGAGCTGTTTTTT. Encoded protein: CASRGQGAWTGELFF.

The rearrangement uses TRBV7-1 and TRBJ2-5, with TRBD1 matching over 12 bases. TRBV7-1 is flagged as an ORF with uncertain function. The trim removed 3 bases at V and 1 base at J, leaving 27 bases unmatched. This CDR3 is 24 amino acids long. In DNA, the CDR3 is TGTGCCAGCAGCTCCCACTCCCTCGTTCGGGACAGGGGGCGCAAGGCTCAGGTCCAAGAGACCCAGTACTTC. Protein product: CASSSHSLVRDRGRKAQVQETQYF.

The chain couples TRBV5-1 to TRBJ2-1, with D possibly TRBD1 on 6 matching bases. The germline V gene encodes CDR1 SGHRS and CDR2 YFSETQ. The CDR3 covers 13 residues. The V end lost 4 bases, the J end lost 7 bases, and 12 bases lay between the germline ends. CDR3 nucleotide sequence: TGCGCCAGCAGCCGGGACACAGGGAATGAGCAGTTCTTC. This sequence encodes CASSRDTGNEQFF.